The rows below give T cell receptor beta chains drawn from one sample of a study. In TCRdb, the 5' RACE reads were re-called with MiXCR into one record per CDR3 protein. The table lists about 9,800 distinct CDR3 sequences, about 25% of them singletons. The sample taken for sequencing was Tregs sorted from blood. The source of these receptors is a female donor with breast cancer. The CDR3 runs from the conserved cysteine through the conserved F or W. D genes are given only for firm matches. The size field is filled for only some rows; it gives once, few, many or a size class.

size: many
V: TRBV5-4
J: TRBJ2-7
D: TRBD2
DNA: TGTGCCAGCAGCTTCGGGGGGGCCTACGAGCAGTACTTC
CDR3: CASSFGGAYEQYF

size: medium-sized
V: TRBV7-9
J: TRBJ2-7
D: -
DNA: TGTGCCAGCAGCTTAGTTGGGCCCTACGAGCAGTACTTC
CDR3: CASSLVGPYEQYF

size: medium-sized
V: TRBV5-6
J: TRBJ2-7
D: -
DNA: TGTGCCAGCAGCTCACAGGAGAACTACGAGCAGTACTTC
CDR3: CASSSQENYEQYF

size: -
V: TRBV7-7
J: TRBJ2-7
D: TRBD2
DNA: TGTGCCAGCAGCTCCGGGACTAGCGGATACGAGCAGTACTTC
CDR3: CASSSGTSGYEQYF

size: many
V: TRBV6-5
J: TRBJ1-5
D: -
DNA: TGTGCCACTACCCCAGGGGTTGGCCAGCCCCAGCATTTT
CDR3: CATTPGVGQPQHF

size: -
V: TRBV6-5
J: TRBJ1-1
D: -
DNA: TGTGCCAGCAGTTACGGATGGGAGTATAGTACTGAAGCTTTCTTT
CDR3: CASSYGWEYSTEAFF

size: many
V: TRBV11-3
J: TRBJ2-1
D: -
DNA: TGTGCCAGCAGCTCTCGGGACCAGACGGGCAATGAGCAGTTCTTC
CDR3: CASSSRDQTGNEQFF

size: medium-sized
V: TRBV29-1
J: TRBJ2-1
D: -
DNA: TGCAGCGCTCGTGCTTATGATAAGCAGTTCTTC
CDR3: CSARAYDKQFF

size: -
V: TRBV6-1
J: TRBJ2-7
D: -
DNA: TGTGCCAGCAGTGAATCGGCAGCCTACGAGCAGTACTTC
CDR3: CASSESAAYEQYF

size: many
V: TRBV24-1
J: TRBJ2-1
D: TRBD2
DNA: TGTGCCACCAGTGATAGCGGGAGGAGGATTGGGGAGCAGTTCTTC
CDR3: CATSDSGRRIGEQFF

size: -
V: TRBV2
J: TRBJ2-1
D: TRBD2
DNA: TGTGCAAAAGAAAGAGCTAGCGGGAGTCTTGAGCAGTTCTTC
CDR3: CAKERASGSLEQFF

size: medium-sized
V: TRBV5-1
J: TRBJ2-1
D: -
DNA: TGCGCCAGCAGCTTGATACTCAGGGGCTCCTACAATGAGCAGTTCTTC
CDR3: CASSLILRGSYNEQFF

size: many
V: TRBV10-3
J: TRBJ2-3
D: -
DNA: TGTGCCATCAGTGAGCGAGGGGGGTTTGGCACAGATACGCAGTATTTT
CDR3: CAISERGGFGTDTQYF

size: -
V: TRBV9
J: TRBJ2-3
D: TRBD2
DNA: TGTGCCAGCAGCGTAGACCCCCACCTAGCGGAGAGCACAGATACGCAGTATTTT
CDR3: CASSVDPHLAESTDTQYF

size: medium-sized
V: TRBV6-5
J: TRBJ2-1
D: -
DNA: TGTGCCAGCAGTTACTCTCTGGGTCTGTCCTACAATGAGCAGTTCTTC
CDR3: CASSYSLGLSYNEQFF

size: medium-sized
V: TRBV11-3
J: TRBJ2-1
D: -
DNA: TGTGCCAGCAGCTTAGATACCGCCGGTGAGCAGTTCTTC
CDR3: CASSLDTAGEQFF

size: -
V: TRBV7-2
J: TRBJ1-1
D: TRBD1
DNA: TGTGCCAGCAGCCCTTTCCCCAGGGGGCGGACTGAAGCTTTCTTT
CDR3: CASSPFPRGRTEAFF

size: once
V: TRBV20-1
J: TRBJ2-7
D: -
DNA: TGCAGTGCTAGCGGGGGGCGGCACGAGCAGTACTTC
CDR3: CSASGGRHEQYF

size: many
V: TRBV9
J: TRBJ2-7
D: -
DNA: TGTGCCAGCAGCGTAGATGGCGGGATGAGCTACGAGCAGTACTTC
CDR3: CASSVDGGMSYEQYF

size: many
V: TRBV30
J: TRBJ2-1
D: -
DNA: TGTGCCTGGAGTCTCGCCAATGAGCAGTTCTTC
CDR3: CAWSLANEQFF

size: many
V: TRBV6-1
J: TRBJ2-1
D: TRBD1
DNA: TGTGCCACTGGACGTGGACAGGTAGTGAATGAGCAGTTCTTC
CDR3: CATGRGQVVNEQFF

size: -
V: TRBV12-3/TRBV12-4
J: TRBJ1-2
D: -
DNA: TGTGCCAGCAGTTTCCCTGGATCCAACTATGGCTACACCTTC
CDR3: CASSFPGSNYGYTF

size: medium-sized
V: TRBV7-4
J: TRBJ1-1
D: -
DNA: TGTGCCAGCAGCCTGCCGATACAGGGATTAAACACTGAAGCTTTCTTT
CDR3: CASSLPIQGLNTEAFF

size: many
V: TRBV7-6
J: TRBJ2-1
D: TRBD1
DNA: TGTGCCAGCAGCTTATTAGGGGGCGCATACAATGAGCAGTTCTTC
CDR3: CASSLLGGAYNEQFF

size: -
V: TRBV5-5
J: TRBJ1-5
D: -
DNA: TGTGCCAGCAACCCACAGGTTAGCAATCAGCCCCAGCATTTT
CDR3: CASNPQVSNQPQHF